A selection of T cell receptor beta chains follows, all from one sample in a study of blood T cell repertoires in COVID-19. Repertoires were generated with immunoSEQ multiplex PCR, while TCRdb's copy carries only in-frame clones and drops some. There are hundreds of thousands of clones in the sample; more than 75% occur only once, and 1.5% to 2% lies in the top ten. Sequenced sample: PBMCs or T cells enriched from blood (not recorded which). Receptors originate from a woman between 50 and 59 years old who had recovered from COVID-19. Both conserved end residues are part of each CDR3. Each record gives: clone size, V gene, J gene, D gene, CDR3 protein, CDR3 DNA. A D gene is named only where the DNA matches it firmly. Part of the rows lack a size; the others show once, few, many or a class for expanded clones.

abundance: many; v_gene: TRBV27; j_gene: TRBJ1-1; d_gene: .; CDR3aa: CASSTGRGHTEAFF; CDR3nt: TGTGCCAGCAGCACAGGGAGAGGGCACACTGAAGCTTTCTTT
abundance: .; v_gene: TRBV18; j_gene: TRBJ2-2; d_gene: TRBD2; CDR3aa: CASSPSSGSTGELFF; CDR3nt: TGTGCCAGCTCACCCTCTAGCGGGAGTACCGGGGAGCTGTTTTTT
abundance: .; v_gene: TRBV5-5; j_gene: TRBJ2-5; d_gene: .; CDR3aa: CASSSAQSQETQYF; CDR3nt: TGTGCCAGCAGCTCCGCACAATCTCAAGAGACCCAGTACTTC
abundance: .; v_gene: TRBV7-7; j_gene: TRBJ2-2; d_gene: TRBD2; CDR3aa: CASSLRTSGRDPNTGELFF; CDR3nt: TGTGCTAGCAGCCTCCGGACTAGCGGGAGAGACCCGAACACCGGGGAGCTGTTTTTT
abundance: .; v_gene: TRBV19; j_gene: TRBJ1-2; d_gene: .; CDR3aa: CASSIVGSDSGYTF; CDR3nt: TGTGCCAGTAGTATAGTAGGCAGCGACTCTGGCTACACCTTC
abundance: .; v_gene: TRBV2; j_gene: TRBJ1-4; d_gene: .; CDR3aa: CASSFRAGRGKLFF; CDR3nt: TGTGCCAGCAGTTTCCGGGCCGGGAGAGGAAAACTGTTTTTT
abundance: .; v_gene: TRBV4-2; j_gene: TRBJ1-5; d_gene: TRBD1; CDR3aa: CASSRGQDYSNQPQHF; CDR3nt: TGTGCCAGCAGCCGAGGACAGGACTATAGCAATCAGCCCCAGCATTTT
abundance: .; v_gene: TRBV5-1; j_gene: TRBJ1-1; d_gene: TRBD1; CDR3aa: CASSFQGDGTEAFF; CDR3nt: TGCGCCAGCAGCTTTCAGGGGGACGGCACTGAAGCTTTCTTT
abundance: .; v_gene: TRBV11-2; j_gene: TRBJ1-2; d_gene: TRBD1; CDR3aa: CASSLRDSYGYTF; CDR3nt: TGTGCCAGCAGCTTAAGGGACAGCTATGGCTACACCTTC
abundance: .; v_gene: TRBV28; j_gene: TRBJ1-2; d_gene: .; CDR3aa: CASKVEGTQGYTF; CDR3nt: TGTGCCAGCAAAGTTGAGGGCACGCAGGGCTACACCTTC
abundance: .; v_gene: TRBV18; j_gene: TRBJ1-4; d_gene: .; CDR3aa: CASTDRQGSEKLFF; CDR3nt: TGTGCCAGCACAGACCGGCAGGGGAGTGAAAAACTGTTTTTT
abundance: .; v_gene: TRBV6-5; j_gene: TRBJ2-2; d_gene: TRBD2; CDR3aa: CASRKTSGNTGELFF; CDR3nt: TGTGCCAGCAGAAAGACTAGCGGCAACACCGGGGAGCTGTTTTTT
abundance: .; v_gene: TRBV3-1/TRBV3-2; j_gene: TRBJ2-1; d_gene: .; CDR3aa: CASSQGDFFGHNEQFF; CDR3nt: TGTGCCAGCAGCCAAGGCGACTTTTTCGGTCACAATGAGCAGTTCTTC
abundance: .; v_gene: TRBV4-1; j_gene: TRBJ1-4; d_gene: .; CDR3aa: CASSQVRDITNEKLFF; CDR3nt: TGCGCCAGCAGCCAAGTCCGGGACATAACTAATGAAAAACTGTTTTTT
abundance: few; v_gene: TRBV5-8; j_gene: TRBJ1-1; d_gene: .; CDR3aa: CASSWGAEAFF; CDR3nt: TGTGCCAGCAGCTGGGGGGCTGAAGCTTTCTTT
abundance: .; v_gene: TRBV20-1; j_gene: TRBJ2-1; d_gene: .; CDR3aa: CSARTRNEQFF; CDR3nt: TGCAGTGCTAGAACCCGGAATGAGCAGTTCTTC
abundance: .; v_gene: TRBV18; j_gene: TRBJ2-3; d_gene: .; CDR3aa: CASSPYGGTDTQYF; CDR3nt: TGTGCCAGCTCACCCTACGGGGGCACAGATACGCAGTATTTT
abundance: .; v_gene: TRBV5-5; j_gene: TRBJ1-2; d_gene: .; CDR3aa: CASSFTRDGYTF; CDR3nt: TGTGCCAGCAGCTTTACACGGGATGGCTACACCTTC
abundance: .; v_gene: TRBV5-1; j_gene: TRBJ2-1; d_gene: TRBD2; CDR3aa: CASSPTGLAEGSSYNEQFF; CDR3nt: TGCGCCAGCAGCCCAACCGGACTAGCGGAGGGATCCTCCTACAATGAGCAGTTCTTC
abundance: .; v_gene: TRBV12-1; j_gene: TRBJ1-2; d_gene: .; CDR3aa: CASSFSPGLEDYGYTF; CDR3nt: TGTGCCAGCAGCTTCTCACCGGGACTAGAGGACTATGGCTACACCTTC
abundance: .; v_gene: TRBV7-3; j_gene: TRBJ2-1; d_gene: .; CDR3aa: CASSSLALNEQFF; CDR3nt: TGTGCCAGCAGCTCTCTAGCGCTAAATGAGCAGTTCTTC
abundance: .; v_gene: TRBV20-1; j_gene: TRBJ2-7; d_gene: .; CDR3aa: CSASPRGSTFYEQYF; CDR3nt: TGCAGTGCTAGTCCAAGGGGTTCGACATTCTACGAGCAGTACTTC
abundance: .; v_gene: TRBV29-1; j_gene: TRBJ1-1; d_gene: TRBD1; CDR3aa: CSDRGQGGSMNTEAFF; CDR3nt: TGCAGCGACCGGGGACAGGGGGGTAGTATGAACACTGAAGCTTTCTTT